In this sample, the clone carrying this T cell receptor beta chain turned up a few times. Trimming pared 2 bases from V and 2 bases from J, leaving 6 bases between. The germline V gene encodes CDR1 WSHSY and CDR2 SAAADI. The CDR3 covers 13 residues. Some clones are missing from TCRdb's copy, which holds only in-frame ones; the method was immunoSEQ multiplex PCR. This table has 200,000 or so clones, 80% to 90% appearing once. This record comes from a study of T cell responses to AZD1222 COVID-19 vaccine. The sequencing used peripheral blood, collected on day 0 of AZD1222 vaccination. This sequence joins TRBV10-2 and TRBJ1-2; D perhaps matches TRBD1 (5 bases). This clonotype originated in an adult in good health. The CDR3 spells CASSEDSNYGYTF. Written as DNA, the CDR3 is TGCGCCAGCAGTGAGGACAGCAACTATGGCTACACCTTC.